One sample yielded the 30 T cell receptor beta chains listed below, sequenced in a study of blood T cell repertoires in COVID-19. The data were produced by immunoSEQ multiplex PCR, yet TCRdb's version contains in-frame clones alone and is incomplete. The sample has about 90,000 clones; 80% are singletons. The sequenced material came from peripheral blood. The receptors shown here come from a woman in her 70s with acute or convalescent COVID-19.

The J gene is TRBJ2-2, the V gene TRBV12-3 or TRBV12-4; no reliable D call. V was cut by 6 bases and J by 10 bases, with 9 bases left in between. The CDR3 is made up of 11 amino acids. CDR3 sequence (DNA): TGTGCCAGCAGCCTAAGAGAGGAGCTGTTTTTT. Its protein is CASSLREELFF.

This clone was seen a few times. The rearrangement links TRBV24-1 to TRBJ2-1, with a weak D call TRBD2 (6 bases). The CDR3 sequence is 13 residues long. V lost 2 bases to trimming and J lost 5 bases, with 6 bases between them. Germline CDR1 is KGHDR and CDR2 is SFDVKD. The CDR3 DNA reads TGTGCCACCAGTGATTCGGGAGACAATGAGCAGTTCTTC. Protein sequence: CATSDSGDNEQFF.

V gene TRBV5-1 combines with J gene TRBJ2-4, with a tentative D call TRBD2 (6 bases). V shed 4 bases and J shed 8 bases, with 16 bases lying between them. The CDR3 sequence is 14 residues long. CDR1 is SGHRS and CDR2 is YFSETQ in the germline V gene. The CDR3 spells CASSPTTSQDIQYF. The CDR3 bases are TGCGCCAGCAGCCCGACTACTAGCCAGGACATTCAGTACTTC.

The rearrangement links TRBV24-1 to TRBJ2-5, with D possibly TRBD1 on 6 matching bases. The V gene lost 4 bases and the J gene lost 10 bases, with 21 bases spanning the gap. There are 15 residues in the CDR3. Germline assignment: CDR1 KGHDR and CDR2 SFDVKD. The CDR3 reads CATSESLGPPRGQYF. The CDR3 coding sequence is TGTGCCACCAGTGAATCCCTTGGGCCCCCCAGGGGCCAGTACTTC.

This chain links TRBV5-1 with TRBJ2-1, with 10 bases aligning to TRBD2. Germline V CDR1 and CDR2: SGHRS, YFSETQ. Trimming removed 4 bases from V and 7 bases from J; junction bases left unmatched: 11. This CDR3 region has 16 residues. The CDR3: CASSRPSGSGVNEQFF. The CDR3 coding sequence is TGCGCCAGCAGCCGCCCTAGCGGGAGCGGGGTTAATGAGCAGTTCTTC.

This clone was seen a single time. The CDR3 is CASSGTLHYGYTF. As DNA, the CDR3 is TGTGCCAGCAGTGGGACATTACACTATGGCTACACCTTC. The chain combines TRBV12-3 or TRBV12-4 with TRBJ1-2; TRBD1 might be the D (6 bases). The length of the CDR3 is 13 residues. The V end lost 5 bases, the J end lost 3 bases, and 10 bases lay between the germline ends.

The chain employs TRBV6-1 and TRBJ2-1, with a possible D match to TRBD2 (6 bases). The V end was cut by 3 bases, the J end by 4 bases, with 13 bases between. CDR1 and CDR2 (germline): MNHNS, SASEGT. This CDR3 is 15 amino acids long. The CDR3 bases are TGTGCCAGCAGTGAGGCTAGCGCGTGGTACAATGAGCAGTTCTTC. Its translation: CASSEASAWYNEQFF.

V usage is TRBV4-2 and J usage is TRBJ2-3; 11 nucleotides align to TRBD2. There are 19 residues in the CDR3. The germline V gene has CDR1 LGHNA and CDR2 YNFKEQ. The trim removed 0 bases at V and 3 bases at J, leaving 11 bases unmatched. As DNA, the CDR3 is TGTGCCAGCAGCCAAGACCGCGGGGTAGCGGGAGGGGAAACAGATACGCAGTATTTT. Residues: CASSQDRGVAGGETDTQYF.

The chain joins TRBV12-3 or TRBV12-4 to TRBJ2-3; D not resolved. The V and J ends lost 6 bases and 5 bases respectively, with 9 bases between them. The CDR3 contains 12 residues. The CDR3 loop reads CASRKDRDTQYF. The CDR3 region has the DNA TGTGCCAGCAGGAAAGATAGAGATACGCAGTATTTT.

V usage is TRBV4-3 and J usage is TRBJ1-2; possibly TRBD1 for D (5 bases). V was cut by 0 bases and J by 0 bases, with 8 bases left in between. The CDR3 has 15 amino acids. The germline gives CDR1 LGHNA, CDR2 YSLEER. The CDR3 loop is CASSQEGTSNYGYTF. The DNA for the CDR3 is TGCGCCAGCAGCCAAGAAGGGACTTCTAACTATGGCTACACCTTC.

This chain uses TRBV10-3 with TRBJ2-3, with D possibly TRBD1 on 5 matching bases. Per the germline V gene, CDR1 is ENHRY and CDR2 is SYGVKD. The length of the CDR3 is 13 residues. V was trimmed by 4 bases and J by 2 bases, leaving 7 bases between them. CDR3 sequence: CAISARDTDTQYF. The CDR3 coding sequence is TGTGCCATCAGTGCCAGGGACACAGATACGCAGTATTTT.

The chain links TRBV6-5 to TRBJ2-1; 7 nucleotides line up with TRBD1. The germline CDR1 and CDR2 sequences are MNHEY and SVGAGI. This CDR3 is built from 11 residues. V lost 4 bases to trimming and J lost 12 bases; unmatched junction nucleotides: 3. The CDR3 coding sequence is TGTGCCAGCAGTTTTACAGGGGCGCAGTTCTTC. The encoded protein is CASSFTGAQFF.

The table lists this clone with a few counts. The V gene is TRBV6-6, the J gene TRBJ2-7; 8 bases align to TRBD1. The germline gives CDR1 MNHNY, CDR2 SVGAGI (reference sequence). Trimming removed 5 bases from V and 6 bases from J; junction bases left unmatched: 9. The CDR3 runs to 14 residues. The CDR3 is CASSDRGLATEQYF. The CDR3 DNA reads as TGTGCCAGCAGTGACAGGGGCCTCGCTACCGAGCAGTACTTC.

This clone occurred a few times. V and J are TRBV10-1 and TRBJ2-7; D call uncertain. Trimming removed 0 bases from V and 6 bases from J, with 15 bases in between. This CDR3 spans 15 amino acids. Germline assignment: CDR1 WNHNN and CDR2 SYGVQD (reference sequence). CDR3: CASSESVALLLEQYF. CDR3 coding DNA: TGCGCCAGCAGTGAGTCGGTAGCACTCCTCCTCGAGCAGTACTTC.

This clone was recorded only once. The rearrangement links TRBV21-1 to TRBJ2-3; TRBD2 was called by the table and not checked on the DNA. TRBV21-1 is listed as a pseudogene. The CDR3 sequence is 20 residues long. This CDR3 reads CASSKELAGGPRFSTDTQYF. The CDR3 bases are TGTGCCAGCAGCAAAGAGCTAGCGGGAGGCCCGCGATTTAGCACAGATACGCAGTATTTT.

This chain connects TRBV7-2 to TRBJ2-1, with D perhaps TRBD2 (6 bases). Trimming removed 6 bases at V and 5 bases at J, with 17 bases between. This CDR3 is 15 amino acids long. Looked up from germline, CDR1 is SGHTA and CDR2 is FQGNSA. CDR3 protein: CASSVGLAKNNEQFF. The CDR3 DNA sequence: TGTGCCAGCAGTGTAGGGCTAGCGAAAAACAATGAGCAGTTCTTC.

V is TRBV7-2 and J is TRBJ2-7; D is unclear. V lost 1 base and J 2 bases, leaving 9 bases between the germline ends. The CDR3 extends over 14 amino acids. The germline V gene encodes CDR1 SGHTA and CDR2 FQGNSA. The chain's CDR3 is CASSLGVSTYEQYF. The CDR3 DNA reads TGTGCCAGCAGCTTAGGAGTATCCACCTACGAGCAGTACTTC.

There are a few counts of this clone. The chain carries TRBV7-9 and TRBJ2-1, with TRBD2 matching 7 bases. This CDR3 has 14 residues. CDR1 is SEHNR, CDR2 FQNEAQ, per germline (reference sequence). V dropped 2 bases and J dropped 6; count of bases not matched to a gene: 4. CDR3 DNA: TGTGCCAGCAGCTTAAGCGGGGCGGGCAATGAGCAGTTCTTC. Amino acid sequence: CASSLSGAGNEQFF.

The V gene is TRBV2, the J gene TRBJ2-5; 11 bases map to TRBD2. This CDR3 comprises 13 residues. V dropped 9 bases and J dropped 4; count of bases not matched to a gene: 4. Per the germline V gene, CDR1 is SNHLY and CDR2 is FYNNEI. CDR3 in amino acids: CASSGGEGETQYF. CDR3 nucleotides: TGTGCCAGTAGCGGGGGGGAGGGAGAGACCCAGTACTTC.

The V gene is TRBV7-2, the J gene TRBJ1-2; 10 bases line up with TRBD1. Germline V gene data show CDR1 as SGHTA and CDR2 as FQGNSA. This CDR3 contains 18 residues. The ends lost 1 base at V and 0 bases at J; junction bases unmatched: 8. The CDR3 loop is CASSLEGQGLSSNYGYTF. As DNA, the CDR3 is TGTGCCAGCAGCTTAGAGGGACAGGGGTTATCCTCTAACTATGGCTACACCTTC.

The chain uses TRBV28 and TRBJ1-2; D uncertain. This CDR3 region has 13 residues. Trimming stripped 6 bases from V and 2 bases from J, with 10 bases between. Germline-derived CDR1 and CDR2 are MDHEN and SYDVKM. This chain's CDR3 is CASSLFQNYGYTF. The CDR3 DNA reads TGTGCCAGCAGCCTTTTCCAGAACTATGGCTACACCTTC.

CDR3 sequence reads: CASKTGINQPQHF. The DNA of the CDR3 is TGTGCCAGCAAAACAGGGATCAATCAGCCCCAGCATTTT. The chain has TRBV12-3 or TRBV12-4 and TRBJ1-5; a possible D gene is TRBD1 (6 bases). The CDR3 has 13 amino acids. The germline V and J ends were trimmed by 7 bases and 3 bases, with 10 bases remaining between them.

The gene calls are TRBV18 and TRBJ2-7; the match to TRBD1 covers 7 bases. The length of the CDR3 is 15 residues. The junction had 9 bases not matched to a gene; V was cut back by 4 bases and J by 3 bases. Per germline, CDR1 KGHSH and CDR2 LQKENI. CDR3 nucleotide sequence: TGTGCCAGCTCACGCCCGGTGGCAGGGGGCTACGAGCAGTACTTC. It is translated as CASSRPVAGGYEQYF.

This clone was seen once. This chain connects TRBV7-9 to TRBJ1-1; TRBD1 aligns across 7 bases. The J segment lost 6 bases and the V segment lost 5 bases, leaving 6 bases of the junction unmatched. There are 13 residues in the CDR3. In germline, CDR1 is SEHNR, CDR2 FQNEAQ (reference sequence). CDR3 sequence: CASSPPDRAEAFF. The CDR3 coding sequence is TGTGCCAGCAGCCCCCCAGACAGGGCTGAAGCTTTCTTT.

CDR3 loop: CASSPPTSGRPYEQFF. The CDR3 nucleotides are TGTGCCAGCAGCCCCCCCACTAGCGGGAGACCCTATGAGCAGTTCTTC. This chain links TRBV7-8 with TRBJ2-1; the match to TRBD2 covers 11 bases. The germline V gene encodes CDR1 SGHVS and CDR2 FQNEAQ. J lost 8 bases, V lost 5 bases, and 11 bases had no gene match. The CDR3 runs 16 residues.

This CDR3 reads CASSGIYGGRDNEQFF. CDR3 bases: TGTGCCAGCAGCGGCATTTATGGCGGGAGAGACAATGAGCAGTTCTTC. The rearrangement links TRBV5-4 to TRBJ2-1, with 7 bases aligning to TRBD2. Germline CDR1 and CDR2: SGHNT and YYREEE (reference sequence). The CDR3 is made up of 16 amino acids. Losses at the gene ends were 4 bases for V and 5 bases for J; bases not matched to a gene: 12.

V gene TRBV27 combines with J gene TRBJ1-6; 8 bases are shared with TRBD1. This CDR3 is 17 amino acids long. V shed 5 bases and J 10 bases; nucleotides not matched to a gene: 16. Germline assignment: CDR1 MNHEY and CDR2 SMNVEV (reference sequence). CDR3 sequence (DNA): TGTGCCAGCAGTAACAGGGGGGTCGACGGGATTTTGTCACCCCTCCACTTT. Translating it yields CASSNRGVDGILSPLHF.

For this clone: Other DNA sequences in the same sample also yield this CDR3. The chain carries TRBV2 and TRBJ1-4; 11 nucleotides agree with TRBD1. V lost 6 bases and J lost 7; bases outside the gene matches: 7. CDR1 SNHLY and CDR2 FYNNEI come from the germline V gene. This CDR3 contains 15 residues. The CDR3 spells CASRPDRGRSEKLFF. DNA for the CDR3: TGTGCCAGCAGACCGGACAGGGGGCGAAGTGAAAAACTGTTTTTT.

The table lists this clone with a few counts. V is TRBV6-5 and J is TRBJ1-2, with D hard to call. The V end was cut by 7 bases, the J end by 7 bases, with 13 bases between. The CDR3 runs 12 residues. Germline values: CDR1 MNHEY, CDR2 SVGAGI. The DNA for the CDR3 is TGTGCCAGCAACGGAGACCGGGGTGGCTACACCTTC. It codes for CASNGDRGGYTF.

The V gene is TRBV28, the J gene TRBJ2-7, with unresolved D. The germline V gene encodes CDR1 MDHEN and CDR2 SYDVKM. The CDR3 runs to 11 residues. V was clipped by 7 bases and J by 5 bases, with 9 bases between them. The CDR3 is CASIDIHEQYF. The CDR3 coding sequence is TGTGCCAGCATCGACATTCACGAGCAGTACTTC.